This record covers a single TCR beta chain. The data belong to a study of T cells in localized non-small cell lung cancer. TCRdb's copy holds only in-frame clones and misses some; the assay was immunoSEQ multiplex PCR. The profile covers about 59,000 clones, with approximately 90% appearing a single time and around 20% taken by the ten largest. Germline V gene lookup returns CDR1 SGHVS and CDR2 FQNEAQ. CDR3 size: 13 residues. V gave up 4 bases and J gave up 9 bases, with 13 bases separating them. The input for sequencing was peripheral blood, taken before any cancer treatment. The clonotype originates from a man between 40 and 70 years old with stage I lung adenocarcinoma. J is TRBJ2-1 and V is TRBV7-8; no clear D. CDR3 DNA sequence: TGTGCCAGCAGCTCCAGCTCGGTGGGTGAGCAGTTCTTC. Translating gives CASSSSSVGEQFF. Variable domain in full (rest from reference TRBV7-8 and TRBJ2-1): GAGVSQSPRYKVAKRGQDVALRCDPISGHVSLFWYQQALGQGPEFLTYFQNEAQLDKSGLPSDRFFAERPEGSVSTLKIQRTQQEDSAVYLCASSSSSVGEQFFGPGTRLTVL.